The present entry profiles one T cell receptor beta chain with its context. Its antigen is currently unknown. During the collection period, no donor immune events like infections were recorded. This specimen comes from a study of identifying expanded T cells in peripheral blood. General observations from the study: Across healthy donors, higher total template counts meant significantly greater two-week count variance. Differentially abundant clones: 1 to 1.5 between replicates, 16.4 at around 14 days, roughly 18 at four.

The table came from immunoSEQ multiplex PCR; TCRdb's copy has only in-frame clones and leaves some out. The table records approximately 79,000 clones, roughly 90% of them present only once. Germline-derived CDR1 and CDR2 are SNHLY and FYNNEI. Trimming stripped 3 bases from V and 5 bases from J, with 11 bases between. This CDR3 is built from 14 residues. The TCR originated in a person between 18 and 75 years old in good health. The chain couples TRBV2 to TRBJ1-5; D uncertain. Sequences were obtained from blood. Here the CDR3 reads CASSEGRDHQPQHF. The CDR3 DNA reads TGTGCCAGCAGTGAGGGTAGGGATCATCAGCCCCAGCATTTT.